This TCR beta chain was sequenced for a study of cytomegalovirus exposure and HLA in healthy donors. With 60 Vbeta and 13 Jbeta primers, the PCR was carried out. Sequencing was performed with immunoSEQ multiplex PCR; in TCRdb, only in-frame clones are kept and a portion is missing. Of about 150,000 clones in the sample, 70% to 80% were seen once. The sequenced material came from PBMCs. The clonotype was recovered from a human donor in good health.

The chain's CDR3 is CASTGTGEVGELFF. The DNA for the CDR3 is TGTGCCAGCACCGGGACAGGGGAGGTCGGGGAGCTGTTTTTT. The chain carries TRBV6-1 and TRBJ2-2; the match to TRBD1 covers 10 bases. This CDR3 is built from 14 residues. Trimming cost V 7 bases and J 7 bases; bases outside gene matches: 6. The germline V gene encodes CDR1 MNHNS and CDR2 SASEGT.